The 7 T cell receptor beta chains below were found in one sample sequenced in a study of patients and donors after allogeneic stem cell transplantation. TCRdb passed the RT-PCR reads through MiXCR, listing each CDR3 protein once. The sample lists roughly 960,000 distinct CDR3 sequences; roughly 17% were seen once. Material: blood, either unsorted or a sorted T cell fraction (not recorded which). Receptor source: a human donor who was either an allogeneic HSCT recipient or a stem cell or donor lymphocyte infusion donor (not recorded which). It is not recorded whose cells these are; they may come from a transplant donor.

This chain uses TRBV7-8 with TRBJ2-3; tentatively, D is TRBD1 (5 bases). Trimming took 6 bases from V and 4 from J, leaving 17 bases between them. Looked up from germline, CDR1 is SGHVS and CDR2 is FQNEAQ. CDR3 length: 15 residues. The CDR3 nucleotides read TGTGCCAGCAGGTACCGGTGGCAGGGTCCAGATACGCAGTATTTT. The encoded protein is CASRYRWQGPDTQYF.

The V gene is TRBV6-2 or TRBV6-3, the J gene TRBJ2-1; D remains unclear. V was cut by 4 bases and J by 10 bases, with 8 bases left in between. The germline V gene encodes CDR1 MNHEY and CDR2 SVGEGT. The CDR3 totals 11 residues. CDR3 amino acids: CASSSGSEQFF. In nucleotides, the CDR3 is TGTGCCAGCAGTTCAGGTAGCGAGCAGTTCTTC.

The V gene is TRBV20-1, the J gene TRBJ2-1, with a possible D match to TRBD1 (5 bases). Trimming removed 0 bases at V and 7 bases at J, with 16 bases between. The CDR3 has 15 residues. In germline, CDR1 is DFQATT, CDR2 SNEGSKA (reference sequence). The CDR3 nucleotides read TGCAGTGCTAGAGATGACGCAGGGTATGAGAATGAGCAGTTCTTC. Translating it yields CSARDDAGYENEQFF.

This chain uses TRBV19 with TRBJ1-3; D gene uncertain. This CDR3 comprises 14 residues. Trimming took 6 bases from V and 4 from J, leaving 13 bases between them. Germline V gene lookup returns CDR1 LNHDA and CDR2 SQIVND (reference sequence). CDR3 in amino acids: CASRHPHKGNTIYF. The CDR3 DNA reads TGTGCCAGTAGACACCCACACAAAGGAAACACCATATATTTT. The full variable domain, rest sourced from reference TRBV19 and TRBJ1-3, is DGGITQSPKYLFRKEGQNVTLSCEQNLNHDAMYWYRQDPGQGLRLIYYSQIVNDFQKGDIAEGYSVSREKKESFPLTVTSAQKNPTAFYLCASRHPHKGNTIYFGEGSWLTVV.

This clonotype was recorded at least ten times. J is TRBJ2-1 and V is TRBV5-1; 8 nucleotides match TRBD1. V lost 4 bases to trimming and J lost 1 base; unmatched junction nucleotides: 4. There are 15 residues in the CDR3. Looked up from germline, CDR1 is SGHRS and CDR2 is YFSETQ. The CDR3: CASSARDRSYNEQFF. DNA of the CDR3: TGCGCCAGCAGCGCCCGGGACAGGTCCTACAATGAGCAGTTCTTC.

The chain links TRBV5-5 to TRBJ1-1; D uncertain. Trimming removed 0 bases at V and 12 bases at J, with 9 bases between. CDR1 SGHKS and CDR2 YYEKEE come from the germline V gene (reference sequence). The CDR3 contains 11 residues. The CDR3 bases are TGTGCCAGCAGCTTGGAGGCTTTGACTTTCTTT. This translates into CASSLEALTFF.

This chain joins TRBV20-1 and TRBJ2-7; weak D call: TRBD1 (5 bases). The CDR3 extends over 12 amino acids. Germline assignment: CDR1 DFQATT and CDR2 SNEGSKA (reference sequence). The V end was cut by 1 base, the J end by 5 bases, with 9 bases between. CDR3 residues: CSARGRGNEQYF. The CDR3 DNA follows: TGCAGTGCTAGAGGAAGGGGAAACGAGCAGTACTTC.